The 22 T cell receptor beta chains reported below all come from one sample, sequenced in a study of early T cells in non-severe SARS-CoV-2 infection. TCRdb redid the calling of the 5' RACE reads with MiXCR, one entry per CDR3 protein. Altogether approximately 50,000 distinct CDR3 sequences are present, about 7.8% being singletons, with the ten largest covering under 6.5%. Sequencing was carried out using whole blood. Source of these receptors: an adult who was a healthcare worker with PCR-confirmed SARS-CoV-2 infection or an uninfected control (not recorded which).

This clonotype was seen a handful of times. A junction end diverges from the germline sequence, so it may reflect a read error. The rearrangement uses TRBV6-4 and TRBJ2-2; D gene uncertain. CDR1 MRHNA and CDR2 SNTAGT come from the germline V gene. CDR3 length: 14 amino acids. The DNA of the CDR3 is TGTGCCACCAGTTCGACCGGGTCCGCCGGGGAGCTGTTTTTT. Translation: CATSSTGSAGELFF.

V gene TRBV20-1 combines with J gene TRBJ1-5, with D perhaps TRBD1 (6 bases). The CDR3 length is 15 residues. CDR1 and CDR2 (germline): DFQATT, SNEGSKA (reference sequence). Trimming took 3 bases from V and 3 from J, leaving 15 bases between them. The CDR3 coding sequence is TGCAGTGCTAGCGCGGGAGGGGGATACAATCAGCCCCAGCATTTT. Amino acids: CSASAGGGYNQPQHF.

This clonotype was counted only a few times. The chain couples TRBV2 to TRBJ2-7, with 11 bases fitting TRBD1. The V segment lost 9 bases and the J segment 5 bases; nucleotides outside the gene matches: 6. Germline CDR1 and CDR2: SNHLY and FYNNEI. The CDR3 consists of 13 residues. Here the CDR3 reads CARSGTGGNEQYF. CDR3 DNA sequence: TGTGCCAGAAGCGGGACAGGGGGTAACGAGCAGTACTTC.

This clonotype was counted many times. The chain employs TRBV5-1 and TRBJ2-3; TRBD2 is a possible D gene (5 bases). V was pared by 1 base and J by 0 bases, with 9 bases between. There are 15 residues in the CDR3. Germline CDR1 SGHRS, CDR2 YFSETQ. CDR3 region: CASSLREPSTDTQYF. The CDR3 coding sequence is TGCGCCAGCAGCTTGAGGGAGCCTAGCACAGATACGCAGTATTTT.

The chain employs TRBV7-2 and TRBJ2-3; D uncertain. Trimming pared 2 bases from V and 3 bases from J, leaving 9 bases between. CDR3 length: 14 amino acids. Germline assignment: CDR1 SGHTA and CDR2 FQGNSA. CDR3 nucleotide sequence: TGTGCCAGCAGCTTATCTTTGGGAACAGATACGCAGTATTTT. Translation gives CASSLSLGTDTQYF.

This chain uses TRBV20-1 with TRBJ1-6, with 9 bases lining up with TRBD1. J was trimmed by 10 bases and V by 0 bases; bases with no gene match: 7. This CDR3 is 15 amino acids long. Germline CDR1 reads DFQATT; CDR2 reads SNEGSKA (reference sequence). CDR3 sequence reads: CSARDGGQGISPLHF. In DNA, the CDR3 is TGCAGTGCTAGAGATGGGGGACAGGGAATATCACCCCTCCACTTT.

A remark on this clonotype: Just one base apart from a much larger clone, this may be a read error. The rearrangement uses TRBV11-2 and TRBJ2-3; D is possibly TRBD2 (7 bases). V lost 1 base, J lost 6 bases, and 17 bases lay in between. The CDR3 sequence is 16 residues long. In germline, CDR1 is SGHAT, CDR2 FQNNGV. CDR3 sequence (DNA): TGTGCCAGCAGCTTAGGTATTCCGGGGGGCCACGATACGCAGTATTTT. It codes for CASSLGIPGGHDTQYF.

CDR3 nucleotides: TGCGCCAGCAGCCGGGACTACGGGAATGAGCAGTTCTTC. It translates to CASSRDYGNEQFF. The V call is TRBV5-1, the J call TRBJ2-1; 7 bases map to TRBD2. This CDR3 spans 13 amino acids. Trimming removed 4 bases from V and 7 bases from J; junction bases left unmatched: 5. The V gene's germline CDR1 is SGHRS and CDR2 YFSETQ.

CDR3 protein: CASSQESRSAYEQYF. As DNA, the CDR3 is TGCGCCAGCAGCCAGGAATCGCGGAGTGCCTACGAGCAGTACTTC. V and J are TRBV4-1 and TRBJ2-7; no definite D call. Trimming took off 3 bases at V and 2 bases at J, with 14 bases between the two ends. Germline CDR1 and CDR2: MGHRA and YSYEKL. The CDR3 has 15 residues.

This clonotype was picked up many times. The chain has TRBV28 and TRBJ1-4, with no clear D. Looked up from germline, CDR1 is MDHEN and CDR2 is SYDVKM. The CDR3 totals 11 residues. Trimming shortened V by 5 bases and J by 4 bases, and 2 bases separated the two germline ends. CDR3 bases: TGTGCCAGCAGTCTTAATGAAAAACTGTTTTTT. Its protein is CASSLNEKLFF.

This clonotype was seen a handful of times. This chain joins TRBV12-3 or TRBV12-4 and TRBJ2-7; 8 bases fit TRBD1. The CDR3 consists of 15 residues. The J segment lost 2 bases and the V segment lost 6 bases, leaving 9 bases of the junction unmatched. CDR3 loop: CASRELTGAPYEQYF. The CDR3 bases are TGTGCCAGCAGGGAATTGACAGGGGCCCCCTACGAGCAGTACTTC.

This clonotype was seen at least ten times. The chain combines TRBV5-4 with TRBJ2-3; 9 bases are shared with TRBD2. CDR1 and CDR2 (germline): SGHNT, YYREEE (reference sequence). V gave up 0 bases and J gave up 2 bases; unmatched junction bases: 7. The CDR3 runs to 17 residues. The CDR3 region is CASSLEASGVVTDTQYF. The DNA for the CDR3 is TGTGCCAGCAGCTTGGAGGCTAGCGGGGTCGTCACAGATACGCAGTATTTT.

This clonotype was seen a few times. The chain employs TRBV28 and TRBJ2-7; D uncertain. The CDR3 covers 16 residues. The germline V gene encodes CDR1 MDHEN and CDR2 SYDVKM. Between the trimmed V and J ends, which lost 4 bases and 3 bases, there was a span of 19 bases. CDR3 in DNA: TGTGCCAGCAGTTCCCACTCGAGTGTGTTTGGCTACGAGCAGTACTTC. Translation gives CASSSHSSVFGYEQYF.

This clonotype was counted ten times or more. The chain employs TRBV20-1 and TRBJ2-1; 11 positions agree with TRBD2. This CDR3 comprises 14 residues. Germline CDR1 reads DFQATT; CDR2 reads SNEGSKA (reference sequence). V lost 3 bases and J lost 4; bases outside the gene matches: 2. The CDR3 spells CSARGLAEYNEQFF. The CDR3 DNA follows: TGCAGTGCTAGGGGACTAGCGGAGTACAATGAGCAGTTCTTC.

This clonotype has more than one count but fewer than ten. J is TRBJ2-1 and V is TRBV10-3; 7 bases agree with TRBD1. The germline V gene encodes CDR1 ENHRY and CDR2 SYGVKD. V shed 10 bases, J shed 5 bases, and the junction held 2 bases outside the gene matches. This CDR3 contains 11 residues. This CDR3 reads CATGTDNEQFF. CDR3 nucleotide sequence: TGTGCCACGGGGACAGACAATGAGCAGTTCTTC.

This clonotype appeared a few times. The chain recombines TRBV12-3 or TRBV12-4 with TRBJ1-2; perhaps TRBD1 as D (5 bases). There are 13 residues in the CDR3. V was shortened by 2 bases and J by 4 bases, with 8 bases between the two germline ends. CDR3 in DNA: TGTGCCAGCAGTTTACCAGGGACCTATGGCTACACCTTC. Translation: CASSLPGTYGYTF.

This chain connects TRBV5-6 to TRBJ2-1; 11 bases fit TRBD2. J lost 1 base, V lost 4 bases, and 4 bases had no gene match. The CDR3 spans 16 residues. Germline CDR1 reads SGHDT; CDR2 reads YYEEEE. CDR3 amino acids: CASSAGLAGSYNEQFF. The CDR3 coding sequence is TGTGCCAGCAGCGCCGGACTAGCGGGTTCCTACAATGAGCAGTTCTTC.

This clonotype has at least ten counts. The CDR3: CASSFGAGTGELFF. CDR3 coding DNA: TGTGCCAGCAGTTTCGGGGCAGGAACCGGGGAGCTGTTTTTT. The rearrangement joins TRBV6-5 to TRBJ2-2; D possibly uses TRBD1 or TRBD2 (5 bases each). Per germline, CDR1 MNHEY and CDR2 SVGAGI. CDR3 length: 14 residues. V shed 4 bases and J shed 5 bases, with 11 bases lying between them.

The J gene is TRBJ2-1, the V gene TRBV4-3; TRBD1 or TRBD2 may be the D gene (5 bases each). Between the trimmed V and J ends, which lost 0 bases and 0 bases, there was a span of 15 bases. Looked up from germline, CDR1 is LGHNA and CDR2 is YSLEER. CDR3 length: 18 amino acids. The chain's CDR3 is CASSQDLKNGASYNEQFF. In nucleotides, the CDR3 is TGCGCCAGCAGCCAAGATCTTAAAAACGGGGCCTCCTACAATGAGCAGTTCTTC.

This clonotype has at least ten counts. The rearrangement joins TRBV11-2 to TRBJ2-7, with TRBD1 as a possible D gene (6 bases). Germline CDR1 and CDR2: SGHAT and FQNNGV. The V end lost 5 bases, the J end lost 2 bases, and 16 bases lay between the germline ends. The CDR3 runs to 15 residues. CDR3: CASSHLRTDPYEQYF. The CDR3 DNA follows: TGTGCCAGCAGCCATCTACGGACAGATCCCTACGAGCAGTACTTC.

The V call is TRBV28, the J call TRBJ2-7; tentatively, D is TRBD2 (7 bases). Germline CDR1 and CDR2: MDHEN and SYDVKM. Trimming removed 3 bases at V and 7 bases at J, with 16 bases between. The CDR3 covers 14 residues. The CDR3 nucleotides read TGTGCCAGCAGTTTGGGGGGGGCGCAAGAAGAGCAGTACTTC. Its translation: CASSLGGAQEEQYF.

V is TRBV19 and J is TRBJ2-7, with D hard to call. CDR1 is LNHDA and CDR2 is SQIVND in the germline V gene (reference sequence). This CDR3 comprises 14 residues. V was pared by 3 bases and J by 2 bases, with 11 bases between. The CDR3 is CASSISTPPYEQYF. For the CDR3, the DNA is TGTGCCAGTAGTATCTCCACGCCACCCTACGAGCAGTACTTC.